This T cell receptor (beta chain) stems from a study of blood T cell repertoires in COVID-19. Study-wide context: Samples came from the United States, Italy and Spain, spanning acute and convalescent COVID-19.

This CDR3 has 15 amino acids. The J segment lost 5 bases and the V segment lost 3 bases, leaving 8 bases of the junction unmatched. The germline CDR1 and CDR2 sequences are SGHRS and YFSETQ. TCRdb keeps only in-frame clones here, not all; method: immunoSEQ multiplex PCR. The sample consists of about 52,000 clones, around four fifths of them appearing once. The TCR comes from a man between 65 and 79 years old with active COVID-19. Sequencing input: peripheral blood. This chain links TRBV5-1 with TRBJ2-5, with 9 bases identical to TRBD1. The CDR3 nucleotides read TGCGCCAGCAGCTCCCGGACAGGGGCCATCGAGACCCAGTACTTC. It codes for CASSSRTGAIETQYF.